The clone carrying this TCR beta chain was counted ten times or more. Germline V gene sequence: CDR1 SEHNR, CDR2 FQNEAQ (reference sequence). The CDR3 is 16 residues long. Losses at the gene ends were 1 base for V and 4 bases for J; bases not matched to a gene: 5. The record originates from a study of read filtering for tumor transcriptome and immune sequencing. About the research overall: Per sample, TCR-region reads ranged about 3.5 to 11 million by IR-seq, roughly 75 to 1,400 by RNA-seq.

This library used roughly 400 ng RNA and molecular barcoded adaptors spanning alpha/delta and beta/gamma chains. TCRdb re-called the reads with MiXCR, one entry per CDR3 protein. The sample lists more than 20,000 distinct CDR3 sequences; 20% to 25% were seen once. The source is a donor over 35 with multiple myeloma. This rearrangement joins TRBV7-9 to TRBJ1-5; 9 nucleotides match TRBD1. The sequenced sample was a population of CD138-negative cells sorted from bone marrow. This CDR3 is CASSLETGGGNQPQHF. CDR3 DNA sequence: TGTGCCAGCAGCTTAGAGACAGGGGGAGGGAATCAGCCCCAGCATTTT. The whole variable domain, remainder taken from reference TRBV7-9 and TRBJ1-5, is DTGVSQNPRHKITKRGQNVTFRCDPISEHNRLYWYRQTLGQGPEFLTYFQNEAQLEKSRLLSDRFSAERPKGSFSTLEIQRTEQGDSAMYLCASSLETGGGNQPQHFGDGTRLSIL.